Sequencing of this TCR beta chain was carried out in a study of cytomegalovirus exposure and HLA in healthy donors. With 60 Vbeta and 13 Jbeta primers, the PCR was carried out. Here immunoSEQ multiplex PCR was the method, and the copy in TCRdb shows in-frame clones only, minus some. The sample holds about 140,000 clones; around four fifths are singletons and the top ten take 1.9%. This CDR3 region has 18 residues. Deletions cut 3 bases from V and 7 bases from J, with 25 bases between. Germline CDR1 and CDR2: SGHDT and YYEEEE. A note on this clone: Its antigen is currently unknown.

Findings and limits, study-wide: Highest at DRB1 and lowest at HLA-C, TCR association rates differed among HLA loci in a later analysis. When analyzed later, a missense DCLRE1C variant was found to be linked to TCR beta V- and J-gene trimming. When presence/absence was analysed, sequencing depth was taken to be roughly uniform across donors.

The gene calls are TRBV5-6 and TRBJ1-4; perhaps TRBD1 as D (6 bases). The material sequenced was PBMCs. The TCR sequence derives from a woman between 40 and 50 years old in good health and CMV-seronegative. Here the CDR3 reads CASSWTSVGTEGGEKLFF. The CDR3 nucleotides are TGTGCCAGCAGCTGGACCTCCGTAGGGACCGAAGGGGGTGAAAAACTGTTTTTT.